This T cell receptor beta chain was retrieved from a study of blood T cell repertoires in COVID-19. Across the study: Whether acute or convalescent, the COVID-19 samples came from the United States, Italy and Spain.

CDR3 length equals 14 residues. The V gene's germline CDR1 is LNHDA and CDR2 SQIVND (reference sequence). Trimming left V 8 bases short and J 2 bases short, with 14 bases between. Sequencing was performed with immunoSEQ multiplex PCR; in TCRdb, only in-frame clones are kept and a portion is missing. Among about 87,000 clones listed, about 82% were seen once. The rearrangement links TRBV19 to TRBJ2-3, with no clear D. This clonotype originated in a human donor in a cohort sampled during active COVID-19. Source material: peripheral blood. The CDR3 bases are TGTGCCAGTTCAAAGACTGACCCCACAGATACGCAGTATTTT. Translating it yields CASSKTDPTDTQYF.